This T cell receptor (beta chain) was identified in a study of T-cell reconstitution after alpha-beta-depleted transplantation in children. Overall study findings and caveats: The main origin of T-cell counts and diversity one year after transplant was newly produced T cells. Reported findings indicate that, about two months after transplant, alpha-beta T cells came from several hundred expanded clones, which were derived from non-depleted graft cells. Diversity of TCRbeta at day 60 was high in some patients, arising from surviving recipient T cells and thymic progenitors.

The CDR3 covers 12 residues. V was cut by 1 base and J by 3 bases, with 7 bases left in between. Germline values: CDR1 DFQATT, CDR2 SNEGSKA (reference sequence). Preparation of the TCRbeta library involved a method that used unique molecular identifiers. TCRdb re-derived calls from the PCR reads in MiXCR, one entry per CDR3 protein. The sample holds 540,000 or so distinct CDR3 sequences, 20% to 25% seen once. As concerns this clonotype: Its antigen is unidentified.

The receptor was derived from a boy less than two years old who had a stem cell transplant for acute myeloid leukemia, so the T cells may come from the graft donor. This chain links TRBV20-1 with TRBJ2-7; D unclear. Sequencing used PBMCs, mostly from graft donor cells, obtained 360 days after TCRalphabeta/CD19-depleted stem cell transplant. CDR3 sequence reads: CSARGPNYEQYF. Here the CDR3 DNA reads TGCAGTGCTAGAGGCCCAAACTACGAGCAGTACTTC.